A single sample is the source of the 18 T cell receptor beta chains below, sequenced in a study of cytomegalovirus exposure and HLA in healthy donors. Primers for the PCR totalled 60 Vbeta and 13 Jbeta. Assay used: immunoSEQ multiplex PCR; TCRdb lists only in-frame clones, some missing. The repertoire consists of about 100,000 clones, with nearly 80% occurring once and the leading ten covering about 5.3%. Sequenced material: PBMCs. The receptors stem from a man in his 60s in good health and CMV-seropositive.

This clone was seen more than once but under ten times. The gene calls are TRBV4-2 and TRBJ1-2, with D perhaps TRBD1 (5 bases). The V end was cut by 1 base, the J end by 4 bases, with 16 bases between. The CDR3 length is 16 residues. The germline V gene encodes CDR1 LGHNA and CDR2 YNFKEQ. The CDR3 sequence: CASSQGPTAPSYGYTF. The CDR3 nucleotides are TGTGCCAGCAGCCAAGGCCCGACAGCACCTTCCTATGGCTACACCTTC.

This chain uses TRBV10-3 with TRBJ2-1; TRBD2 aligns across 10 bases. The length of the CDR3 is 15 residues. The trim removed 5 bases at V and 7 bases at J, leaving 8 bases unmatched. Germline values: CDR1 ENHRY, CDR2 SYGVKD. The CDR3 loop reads CAISPSSGGPNEQFF. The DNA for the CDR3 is TGTGCCATCAGTCCATCTAGCGGGGGCCCTAATGAGCAGTTCTTC.

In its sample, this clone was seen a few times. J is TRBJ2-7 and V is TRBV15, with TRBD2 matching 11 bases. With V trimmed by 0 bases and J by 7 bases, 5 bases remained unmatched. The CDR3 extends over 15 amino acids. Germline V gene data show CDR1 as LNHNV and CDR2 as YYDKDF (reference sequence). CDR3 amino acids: CATSRDPLAGGEQYF. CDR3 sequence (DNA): TGTGCCACCAGCAGAGATCCGCTAGCGGGGGGAGAGCAGTACTTC.

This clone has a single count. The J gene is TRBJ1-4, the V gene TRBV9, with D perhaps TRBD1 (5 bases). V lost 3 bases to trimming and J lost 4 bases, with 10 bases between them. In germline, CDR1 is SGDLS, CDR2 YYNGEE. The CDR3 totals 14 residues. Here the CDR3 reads CASSAGVGNEKLFF. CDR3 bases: TGTGCCAGCAGCGCGGGGGTAGGTAATGAAAAACTGTTTTTT.

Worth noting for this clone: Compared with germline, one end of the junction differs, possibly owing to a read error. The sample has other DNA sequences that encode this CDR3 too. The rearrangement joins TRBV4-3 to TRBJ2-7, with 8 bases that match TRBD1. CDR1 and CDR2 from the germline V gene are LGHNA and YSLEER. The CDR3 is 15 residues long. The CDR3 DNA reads TGCGCCAGCAGCAATACGGGACAGGCCCGTAACGAGCAGTACTTT. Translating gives CASSNTGQARNEQYF.

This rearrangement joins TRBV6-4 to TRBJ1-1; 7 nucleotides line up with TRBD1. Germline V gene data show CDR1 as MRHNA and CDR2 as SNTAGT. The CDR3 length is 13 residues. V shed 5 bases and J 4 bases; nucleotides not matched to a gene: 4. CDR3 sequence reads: CASSRDSLTEAFF. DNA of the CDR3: TGTGCCAGCAGTAGGGACAGCCTCACTGAAGCTTTCTTT.

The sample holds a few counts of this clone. The CDR3 is CASSSAGHGAAEAFF. The CDR3, as DNA: TGTGCCAGCAGCTCCGCAGGACATGGGGCTGCTGAAGCTTTCTTT. V usage is TRBV5-5 and J usage is TRBJ1-1, with TRBD1 as a possible D gene (5 bases). CDR1 and CDR2 from the germline V gene are SGHKS and YYEKEE (reference sequence). This CDR3 spans 15 amino acids. V was clipped by 3 bases and J by 6 bases, with 18 bases between them.

CDR3 residues: CASRLQGFPYNSPLHF. The CDR3 nucleotides read TGTGCCAGCAGGCTACAGGGATTCCCCTATAATTCACCCCTCCACTTT. The gene calls are TRBV28 and TRBJ1-6, with a possible D match to TRBD1 (6 bases). The CDR3 consists of 16 residues. Germline CDR1 reads MDHEN; CDR2 reads SYDVKM. Trimming cost V 6 bases and J 2 bases, with 14 bases left between them.

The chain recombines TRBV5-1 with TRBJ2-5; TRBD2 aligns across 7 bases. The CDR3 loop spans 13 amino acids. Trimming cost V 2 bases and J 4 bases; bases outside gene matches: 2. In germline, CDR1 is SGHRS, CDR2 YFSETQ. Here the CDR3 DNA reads TGCGCCAGCAGCTTTGGCGGGGGAGAGACCCAGTACTTC. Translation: CASSFGGGETQYF.

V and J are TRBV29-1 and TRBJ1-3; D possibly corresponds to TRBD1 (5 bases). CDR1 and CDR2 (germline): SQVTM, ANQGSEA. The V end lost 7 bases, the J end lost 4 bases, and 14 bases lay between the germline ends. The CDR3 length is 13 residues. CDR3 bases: TGCAGCGGCCAACAGGCCTCAGGAAACACCATATATTTT. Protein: CSGQQASGNTIYF.

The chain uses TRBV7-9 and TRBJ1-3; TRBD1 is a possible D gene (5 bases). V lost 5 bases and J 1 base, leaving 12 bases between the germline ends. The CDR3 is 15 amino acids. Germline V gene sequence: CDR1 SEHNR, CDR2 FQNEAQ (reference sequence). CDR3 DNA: TGTGCCAGCAGCCTGCGGGGGAATTCTGGAAACACCATATATTTT. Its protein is CASSLRGNSGNTIYF.

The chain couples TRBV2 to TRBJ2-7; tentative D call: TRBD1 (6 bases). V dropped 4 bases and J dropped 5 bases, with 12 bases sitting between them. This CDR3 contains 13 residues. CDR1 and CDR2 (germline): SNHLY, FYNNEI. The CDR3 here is CASSGWRTDEQYF. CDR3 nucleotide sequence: TGTGCCAGCAGTGGATGGCGGACAGACGAGCAGTACTTC.

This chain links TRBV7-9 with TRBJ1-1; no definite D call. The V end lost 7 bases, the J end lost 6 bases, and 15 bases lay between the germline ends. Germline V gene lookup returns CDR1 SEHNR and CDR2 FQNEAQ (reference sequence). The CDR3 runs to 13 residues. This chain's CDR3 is CASTPGSRAEAFF. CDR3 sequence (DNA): TGTGCCAGCACCCCGGGGAGTCGGGCTGAAGCTTTCTTT.

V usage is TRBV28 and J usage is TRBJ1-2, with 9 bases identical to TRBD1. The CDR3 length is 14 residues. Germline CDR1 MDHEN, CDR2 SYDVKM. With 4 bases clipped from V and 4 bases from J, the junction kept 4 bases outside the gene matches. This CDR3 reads CASSSGQGTYGYTF. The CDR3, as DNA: TGTGCCAGCAGTTCGGGACAGGGAACCTATGGCTACACCTTC.

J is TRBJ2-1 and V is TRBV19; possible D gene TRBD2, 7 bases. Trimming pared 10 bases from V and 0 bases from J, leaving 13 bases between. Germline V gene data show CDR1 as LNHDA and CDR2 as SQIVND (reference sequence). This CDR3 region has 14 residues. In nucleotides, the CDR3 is TGTGCCACGCGGGGGCGGAGCTCCTACAATGAGCAGTTCTTC. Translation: CATRGRSSYNEQFF.

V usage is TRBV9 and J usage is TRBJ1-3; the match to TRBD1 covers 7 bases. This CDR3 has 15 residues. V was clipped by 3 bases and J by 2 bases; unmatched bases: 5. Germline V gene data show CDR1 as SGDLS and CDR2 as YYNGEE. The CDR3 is CASSATGTPGNTIYF. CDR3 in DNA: TGTGCCAGCAGCGCGACAGGGACCCCTGGAAACACCATATATTTT. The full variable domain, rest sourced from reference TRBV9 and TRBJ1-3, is DSGVTQTPKHLITATGQRVTLRCSPRSGDLSVYWYQQSLDQGLQFLIQYYNGEERAKGNILERFSAQQFPDLHSELNLSSLELGDSALYFCASSATGTPGNTIYFGEGSWLTVV.

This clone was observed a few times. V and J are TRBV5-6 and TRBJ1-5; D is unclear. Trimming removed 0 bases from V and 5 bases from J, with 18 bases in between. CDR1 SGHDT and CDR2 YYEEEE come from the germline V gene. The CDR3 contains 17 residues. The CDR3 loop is CASSLAAGSQPHQPQHF. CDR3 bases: TGTGCCAGCAGCTTGGCCGCGGGGTCCCAACCCCATCAGCCCCAGCATTTT.

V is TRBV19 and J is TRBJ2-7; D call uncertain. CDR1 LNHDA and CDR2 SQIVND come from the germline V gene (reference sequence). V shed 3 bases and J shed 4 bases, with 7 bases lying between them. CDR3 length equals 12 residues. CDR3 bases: TGTGCCAGTAGTATGGCAGATTACGAGCAGTACTTC. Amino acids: CASSMADYEQYF.